This T cell receptor beta chain originates from a study of early T cells in non-severe SARS-CoV-2 infection. V lost 3 bases to trimming and J lost 0 bases, with 6 bases between them. The CDR3 sequence is 14 residues long. TCRdb reprocessed the 5' RACE reads via MiXCR and lists one record per CDR3 protein. There are about 90,000 distinct CDR3 sequences in the sample; approximately 12% occur only once, and 3.5% to 5% lies in the top ten. V and J are TRBV12-3 or TRBV12-4 and TRBJ1-3; D is unresolved. This TCR derives from an adult who was a healthcare worker with PCR-confirmed SARS-CoV-2 infection or an uninfected control (not recorded which). Specimen: whole blood, collected at baseline. The chain's CDR3 is CASSLYLSGNTIYF. In nucleotides, the CDR3 is TGTGCCAGCAGTTTGTACCTCTCTGGAAACACCATATATTTT.